This entry lists 17 T cell receptor beta chains sequenced from one sample in a study of identifying expanded T cells in peripheral blood. Data came from immunoSEQ multiplex PCR; TCRdb stores just in-frame clones and leaves some out. The sample has around 100,000 clones, 85% to 90% seen once. Specimen: blood. The receptors originated from a person aged 18 to 75 in good health.

This sequence joins TRBV11-2 and TRBJ2-1, with D possibly matching TRBD1 (6 bases). The CDR3 is 16 amino acids. Trimming took off 7 bases at V and 8 bases at J, with 24 bases between the two ends. Germline lookup yields CDR1 SGHAT and CDR2 FQNNGV. CDR3 amino acids: CASTQPATGRWDEQFF. CDR3 coding DNA: TGTGCCAGCACCCAACCTGCCACAGGGCGCTGGGATGAGCAGTTCTTC.

The gene calls are TRBV6-5 and TRBJ2-1; D ambiguous. Trimming took 0 bases from V and 6 from J, leaving 3 bases between them. The V gene's germline CDR1 is MNHEY and CDR2 SVGAGI. The CDR3 length is 12 residues. The CDR3 reads CASSYSVNEQFF. DNA for the CDR3: TGTGCCAGCAGTTACTCTGTCAATGAGCAGTTCTTC.

The V gene is TRBV6-6, the J gene TRBJ1-6; D not resolved. The CDR3 loop spans 14 amino acids. CDR1 is MNHNY, CDR2 SVGAGI, per germline (reference sequence). With 9 bases removed from V and 2 bases from J, the gap between germline ends came to 11 bases. The CDR3 region has the DNA TGTGCCAGTGCACCGGGCCCCTATAATTCACCCCTCCACTTT. Its translation is CASAPGPYNSPLHF.

V usage is TRBV5-4 and J usage is TRBJ1-2, with D tentatively TRBD1 (6 bases). CDR1 and CDR2 (germline): SGHNT, YYREEE (reference sequence). The CDR3 totals 15 residues. The V end lost 1 base, the J end lost 4 bases, and 14 bases lay between the germline ends. CDR3 sequence reads: CASSLRGARGYGYTF. In DNA form, the CDR3 reads TGTGCCAGCAGCTTGAGGGGGGCGCGGGGCTATGGCTACACCTTC.

This sequence joins TRBV7-2 and TRBJ2-2; D perhaps matches TRBD1 (5 bases). V was cut by 5 bases and J by 0 bases, with 13 bases left in between. The germline CDR1 and CDR2 sequences are SGHTA and FQGNSA. This CDR3 is 16 amino acids long. Here the CDR3 DNA reads TGTGCCAGCAGCCCCTATAGACAGTCGAACACCGGGGAGCTGTTTTTT. Protein: CASSPYRQSNTGELFF.

The V call is TRBV27, the J call TRBJ2-6, with D possibly matching TRBD1 (5 bases). The CDR3 has 14 amino acids. CDR1 and CDR2 (germline): MNHEY, SMNVEV (reference sequence). V lost 8 bases to trimming and J lost 0 bases, with 8 bases between them. The CDR3 loop is CASSGHSGANVLTF. The CDR3 DNA reads TGTGCCAGCTCAGGGCACTCTGGGGCCAACGTCCTGACTTTC.

The chain has TRBV28 and TRBJ2-3; 9 positions match TRBD2. V lost 6 bases to trimming and J lost 1 base; unmatched junction nucleotides: 8. The CDR3 has 16 residues. CDR1 is MDHEN, CDR2 SYDVKM, per germline. The CDR3: CASRSQAGGRTDTQYF. The CDR3 region has the DNA TGTGCCAGCAGATCACAAGCGGGGGGACGCACAGATACGCAGTATTTT.

The V call is TRBV7-2, the J call TRBJ1-6; TRBD1 matches at 9 bases. Germline V CDR1 and CDR2: SGHTA, FQGNSA. There are 15 residues in the CDR3. Germline trimming cut 7 bases from V and 10 bases from J; bases unmatched to any gene: 11. The CDR3 DNA sequence: TGTGCCAGCACTCTGAGGACAGGGGAGGGGTCACCCCTCCACTTT. It encodes CASTLRTGEGSPLHF.

V gene TRBV14 combines with J gene TRBJ2-1; 9 positions agree with TRBD1. V trimming: 4 bases; J trimming: 1 base; junction bases outside the gene matches: 5. The CDR3 is 16 amino acids. Germline V gives CDR1 SGHDN, CDR2 FVKESK. CDR3 sequence: CASSRGTGPSYNEQFF. As DNA, the CDR3 is TGTGCCAGCAGCCGTGGGACAGGGCCATCCTACAATGAGCAGTTCTTC. The full variable domain, with the rest looked up from reference TRBV14 and TRBJ2-1, is EAGVTQFPSHSVIEKGQTVTLRCDPISGHDNLYWYRRVMGKEIKFLLHFVKESKQDESGMPNNRFLAERTGGTYSTLKVQPAELEDSGVYFCASSRGTGPSYNEQFFGPGTRLTVL.

The chain has TRBV7-2 and TRBJ2-3, with TRBD1 matching 9 bases. Germline trimming cut 2 bases from V and 5 bases from J; bases unmatched to any gene: 5. This CDR3 has 15 residues. CDR1 SGHTA and CDR2 FQGNSA come from the germline V gene. CDR3 loop: CASSLNRGRGDTQYF. CDR3 DNA: TGTGCCAGCAGCTTAAACAGGGGGCGAGGAGATACGCAGTATTTT.

The chain is built from TRBV2 and TRBJ2-5, with a weak D call TRBD1 (6 bases). The CDR3 loop spans 12 amino acids. The germline V and J ends were trimmed by 8 bases and 0 bases, with 7 bases remaining between them. Germline CDR1 reads SNHLY; CDR2 reads FYNNEI. This CDR3 is CASGQYQETQYF. Written as DNA, the CDR3 is TGTGCCAGCGGACAGTACCAAGAGACCCAGTACTTC.

The rearrangement links TRBV9 to TRBJ2-5; D might be TRBD2 (8 bases). The CDR3 extends over 15 amino acids. Germline V CDR1 and CDR2: SGDLS, YYNGEE. V lost 4 bases to trimming and J lost 9 bases, with 22 bases between them. CDR3 sequence (DNA): TGTGCCAGCAGCCTCTCGGGAGGGGGCGGGGAGGCCCAGTACTTC. Translation gives CASSLSGGGGEAQYF.

This clone was seen more than once but under ten times. This chain's CDR3 is CAWRINWEQFF. The CDR3 bases are TGTGCCTGGAGAATCAACTGGGAGCAGTTCTTC. The rearrangement uses TRBV30 and TRBJ2-1; D is unresolved. CDR3 size: 11 residues. Trimming removed 3 bases from V and 10 bases from J, with 10 bases in between. Germline assignment: CDR1 GTSNPN and CDR2 SVGIG (reference sequence).

The chain joins TRBV9 to TRBJ2-5, with 7 bases matching TRBD2. V lost 0 bases, J lost 2 bases, and 10 bases stayed unmatched. The CDR3 extends over 17 amino acids. Germline CDR1 is SGDLS and CDR2 is YYNGEE. Here the CDR3 reads CASSVAWGGPVQETQYF. The CDR3, as DNA: TGTGCCAGCAGCGTAGCGTGGGGGGGTCCCGTTCAAGAGACCCAGTACTTC.

This chain connects TRBV7-9 to TRBJ1-1; 11 positions match TRBD1. The V segment lost 5 bases and the J segment 5 bases; nucleotides outside the gene matches: 4. Germline CDR1 SEHNR, CDR2 FQNEAQ (reference sequence). The CDR3 loop spans 14 amino acids. DNA for the CDR3: TGTGCCAGCAGCCGGGACAGGGGGTTGACTGAAGCTTTCTTT. This codes for CASSRDRGLTEAFF.

This rearrangement joins TRBV27 to TRBJ1-6, with 9 bases matching TRBD1. The germline V gene encodes CDR1 MNHEY and CDR2 SMNVEV (reference sequence). Trimming at V came to 6 bases and at J to 13 bases, leaving 7 bases not matched to a gene. The CDR3 covers 13 residues. The CDR3 DNA reads as TGTGCCAGCAGGGGACAGGGACGAGGTCCCCTCCACTTT. Protein sequence: CASRGQGRGPLHF.

V gene TRBV29-1 combines with J gene TRBJ2-7; the D is unclear. Germline V gene sequence: CDR1 SQVTM, CDR2 ANQGSEA. The CDR3 runs to 11 residues. Trimming took off 4 bases at V and 3 bases at J, with 7 bases between the two ends. CDR3 sequence reads: CSVVQLYEQYF. In DNA, the CDR3 is TGCAGCGTTGTTCAACTCTACGAGCAGTACTTC.